What follows describes a single T cell receptor (beta chain). TCRdb re-called the 5' RACE reads with MiXCR, one entry per CDR3 protein. Found here are 60,000 or so distinct CDR3 sequences, under 7.5% of them singletons; the top ten hold about 15%. These data belong to a study of spatial heterogeneity in lung cancer. Time point defined: sample taken at primary tumor resection. The cohort: some 70 early-stage, untreated non-small cell lung cancer patients. CDR3 size: 13 residues. Germline V CDR1 and CDR2: MNHNS, SASEGT. V lost 6 bases and J 2 bases, leaving 7 bases between the germline ends. The rearrangement links TRBV6-1 to TRBJ2-2; D unresolved. The TCR sequence derives from a female donor with early-stage non-small cell lung cancer. The input for sequencing was PBMCs, taken at surgery. For the CDR3, the DNA is TGTGCCAGCAGGCCCGCAAACACCGGGGAGCTGTTTTTT. Protein product: CASRPANTGELFF.